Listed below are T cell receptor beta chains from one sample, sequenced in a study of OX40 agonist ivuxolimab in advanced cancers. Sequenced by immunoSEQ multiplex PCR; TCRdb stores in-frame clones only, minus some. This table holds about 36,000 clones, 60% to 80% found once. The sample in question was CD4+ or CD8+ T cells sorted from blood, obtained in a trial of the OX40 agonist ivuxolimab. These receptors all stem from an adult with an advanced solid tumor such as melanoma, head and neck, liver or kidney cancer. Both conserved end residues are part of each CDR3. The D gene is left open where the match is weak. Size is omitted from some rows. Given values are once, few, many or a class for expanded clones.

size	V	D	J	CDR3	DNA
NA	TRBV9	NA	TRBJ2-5	CASSVGRREQETQYF	TGTGCCAGCAGCGTAGGGAGACGGGAACAAGAGACCCAGTACTTC
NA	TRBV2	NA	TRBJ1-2	CATVDRSRYGYTF	TGTGCCACCGTAGACCGTTCCCGCTATGGCTACACCTTC
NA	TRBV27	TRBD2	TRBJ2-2	CASGGTSGTGELFF	TGTGCCAGCGGCGGGACTAGCGGAACCGGGGAGCTGTTTTTT
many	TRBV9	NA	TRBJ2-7	CASSVGSGSYEQYF	TGTGCCAGCAGCGTAGGAAGCGGCTCCTACGAGCAGTACTTC
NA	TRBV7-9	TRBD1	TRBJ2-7	CASSLGGTGMYEQYF	TGTGCCAGCAGCTTAGGCGGGACAGGGATGTACGAGCAGTACTTC
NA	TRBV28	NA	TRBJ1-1	CASSSDDDTEAFF	TGTGCCAGCAGTTCGGACGACGACACTGAAGCTTTCTTT
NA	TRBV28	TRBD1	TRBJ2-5	CASKEIGGEETQYF	TGTGCCAGCAAAGAAATAGGGGGCGAAGAGACCCAGTACTTC
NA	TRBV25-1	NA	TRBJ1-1	CASSVIDGLNTEAFF	TGTGCCAGCAGTGTAATTGACGGATTGAACACTGAAGCTTTCTTT
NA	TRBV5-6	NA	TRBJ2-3	CASSKGQWADTQYF	TGTGCCAGCAGCAAAGGACAGTGGGCAGATACGCAGTATTTT
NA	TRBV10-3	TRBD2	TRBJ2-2	CAIMATSGTFTGELFF	TGTGCCATCATGGCGACTAGCGGGACATTCACCGGGGAGCTGTTTTTT
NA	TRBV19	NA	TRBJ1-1	CASGNLNTEAFF	TGTGCCAGCGGGAATTTGAACACTGAAGCTTTCTTT
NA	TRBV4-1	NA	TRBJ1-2	CASSQGTGLAYGYTF	TGCGCCAGCAGCCAAGGGACCGGTTTAGCCTATGGCTACACCTTC
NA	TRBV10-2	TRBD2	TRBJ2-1	CASLGLAGGNEQFF	TGCGCCAGCCTTGGACTAGCGGGAGGAAATGAGCAGTTCTTC
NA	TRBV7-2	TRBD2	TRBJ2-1	CASSLEGLAVPYNEQFF	TGTGCCAGCAGCTTAGAGGGACTAGCGGTCCCCTACAATGAGCAGTTCTTC
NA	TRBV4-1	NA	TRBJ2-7	CASSQGHRAEGEQYF	TGCGCCAGCAGCCAAGGCCACAGGGCGGAAGGCGAGCAGTACTTC
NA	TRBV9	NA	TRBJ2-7	CASSVDSGPYEQYF	TGTGCCAGCAGCGTAGATTCGGGTCCCTACGAGCAGTACTTC
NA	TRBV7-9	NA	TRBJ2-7	CASSLGGLESREQYF	TGTGCCAGCAGCTTAGGGGGCTTGGAATCGCGCGAGCAGTACTTC
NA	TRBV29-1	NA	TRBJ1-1	CSVFLGDRMNTEAFF	TGCAGCGTTTTCCTGGGCGACAGGATGAACACTGAAGCTTTCTTT
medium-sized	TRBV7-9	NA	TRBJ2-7	CASSLFDGEQYF	TGTGCCAGCAGCTTATTCGACGGCGAGCAGTACTTC
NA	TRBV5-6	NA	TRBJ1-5	CASSLAGGAGQPQHF	TGTGCCAGCAGCTTGGCGGGGGGGGCTGGGCAGCCCCAGCATTTT
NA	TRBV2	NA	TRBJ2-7	CASSDYSEQYF	TGTGCCAGCAGTGATTACAGCGAGCAGTACTTC
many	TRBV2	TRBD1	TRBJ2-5	CASSEEGDSQETQYF	TGTGCCAGCAGTGAAGAGGGGGACAGTCAAGAGACCCAGTACTTC
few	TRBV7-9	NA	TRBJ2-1	CASSLAHEQFF	TGTGCCAGCAGCTTAGCCCATGAGCAGTTCTTC
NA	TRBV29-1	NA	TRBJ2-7	CSVEAGVGYEQYF	TGCAGCGTTGAAGCGGGAGTAGGGTACGAGCAGTACTTC
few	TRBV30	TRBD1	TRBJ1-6	CARARQGVDSPLHF	TGTGCCCGGGCCCGACAGGGCGTAGATTCACCCCTCCACTTT
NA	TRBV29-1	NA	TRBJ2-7	CSGGPGRGETYEQYF	TGCAGCGGGGGGCCGGGTCGCGGGGAAACCTACGAGCAGTACTTC
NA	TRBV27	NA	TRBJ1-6	CASSQDRTISYSSPLHF	TGTGCCAGCAGCCAGGATCGGACTATCTCCTATAGTTCACCCCTCCACTTT
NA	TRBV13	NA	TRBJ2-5	CASSLRTGETQYF	TGTGCCAGCAGCCTCCGGACGGGAGAGACCCAGTACTTC
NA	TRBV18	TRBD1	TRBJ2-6	CASSRDRVSGANVLTF	TGTGCCAGCTCCCGGGACAGGGTCTCTGGGGCCAACGTCCTGACTTTC
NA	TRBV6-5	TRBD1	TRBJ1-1	CASGVADREIPEAFF	TGTGCCAGCGGGGTGGCAGACAGGGAAATCCCTGAAGCTTTCTTT
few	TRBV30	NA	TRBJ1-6	CAWTQGENGSPLHF	TGTGCCTGGACCCAGGGAGAAAACGGTTCACCCCTCCACTTT
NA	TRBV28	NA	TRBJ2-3	CASSVRGKDTQYF	TGTGCCAGCAGCGTCAGGGGAAAAGATACGCAGTATTTT
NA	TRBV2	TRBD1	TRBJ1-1	CASRGQVSRNTEAFF	TGTGCCAGCAGGGGACAGGTTTCCAGGAACACTGAAGCTTTCTTT
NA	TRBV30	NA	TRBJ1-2	CAWSTNTHYGYTF	TGTGCCTGGAGTACAAACACTCACTATGGCTACACCTTC
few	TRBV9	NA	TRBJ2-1	CASSLASGGGEQFF	TGTGCCAGCAGCTTGGCTAGCGGAGGGGGTGAGCAGTTCTTC
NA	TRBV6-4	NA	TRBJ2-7	CASSRLNLYEQYF	TGTGCCAGCAGCAGACTCAACCTCTACGAGCAGTACTTC
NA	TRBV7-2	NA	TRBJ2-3	CASSSDLTDTQYF	TGTGCCAGCAGCTCTGACTTGACAGATACGCAGTATTTT
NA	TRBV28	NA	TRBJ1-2	CASSFGGMGYGYTF	TGTGCCAGCAGTTTCGGGGGCATGGGCTATGGCTACACCTTC
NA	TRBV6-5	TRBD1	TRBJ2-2	CASSYFTGAGELFF	TGTGCCAGCAGTTACTTTACAGGGGCCGGGGAGCTGTTTTTT
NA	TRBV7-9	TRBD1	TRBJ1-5	CASSAGQGQPQHF	TGTGCCAGCAGCGCCGGACAGGGACAGCCCCAGCATTTT
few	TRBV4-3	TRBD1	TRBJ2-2	CASSQYVGRGFTGELFF	TGCGCCAGCAGCCAATATGTTGGCAGGGGGTTCACCGGGGAGCTGTTTTTT
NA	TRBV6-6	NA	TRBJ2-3	CASQRISTDTQYF	TGTGCCAGCCAGCGGATTAGCACAGATACGCAGTATTTT
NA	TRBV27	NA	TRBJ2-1	CASSLGGLGDEQFF	TGTGCCAGCAGTTTGGGCGGGCTCGGCGATGAGCAGTTCTTC
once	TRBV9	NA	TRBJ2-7	CASSVGGDLSYEQYF	TGTGCCAGCAGCGTAGGAGGTGATTTGTCCTACGAGCAGTACTTC
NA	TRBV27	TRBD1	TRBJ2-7	CASRMTGGPSHSYEQYF	TGTGCCAGCCGAATGACAGGGGGTCCCTCGCATTCCTACGAGCAGTACTTC
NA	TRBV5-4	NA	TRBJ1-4	CASSSTIADRHEKLFF	TGTGCCAGCAGCTCAACGATAGCGGACAGACATGAAAAACTGTTTTTT
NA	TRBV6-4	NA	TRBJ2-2	CASSDSEQGLNTGELFF	TGTGCCAGCAGTGACTCCGAGCAGGGCCTGAACACCGGGGAGCTGTTTTTT
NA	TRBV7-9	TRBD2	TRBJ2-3	CASYLAGETDTQYF	TGTGCCAGTTACCTAGCGGGAGAGACAGATACGCAGTATTTT
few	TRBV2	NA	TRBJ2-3	CASKDYASTDTQYF	TGTGCCAGCAAAGACTATGCATCCACAGATACGCAGTATTTT
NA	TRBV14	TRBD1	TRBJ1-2	CASSHVGQGIYGYTF	TGTGCCAGCAGCCACGTGGGACAGGGAATCTATGGCTACACCTTC
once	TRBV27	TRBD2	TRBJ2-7	CASSKTSGVSYEQYF	TGTGCCAGCAGCAAGACTAGCGGGGTGTCCTACGAGCAGTACTTC
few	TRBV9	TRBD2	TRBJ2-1	CASSAEWTSGSYEQFF	TGTGCCAGCAGCGCGGAATGGACTAGCGGGAGCTATGAGCAGTTCTTC
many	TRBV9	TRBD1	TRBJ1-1	CASSPGGYTEAFF	TGTGCCAGCAGCCCAGGGGGCTACACTGAAGCTTTCTTT
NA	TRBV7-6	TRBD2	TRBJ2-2	CASSPKGLAGTGELFF	TGTGCCAGCAGCCCGAAGGGACTAGCGGGCACCGGGGAGCTGTTTTTT
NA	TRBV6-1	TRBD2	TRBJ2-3	CASSELYAGVGDTQYF	TGTGCCAGCAGTGAATTGTATGCGGGAGTGGGGGATACGCAGTATTTT